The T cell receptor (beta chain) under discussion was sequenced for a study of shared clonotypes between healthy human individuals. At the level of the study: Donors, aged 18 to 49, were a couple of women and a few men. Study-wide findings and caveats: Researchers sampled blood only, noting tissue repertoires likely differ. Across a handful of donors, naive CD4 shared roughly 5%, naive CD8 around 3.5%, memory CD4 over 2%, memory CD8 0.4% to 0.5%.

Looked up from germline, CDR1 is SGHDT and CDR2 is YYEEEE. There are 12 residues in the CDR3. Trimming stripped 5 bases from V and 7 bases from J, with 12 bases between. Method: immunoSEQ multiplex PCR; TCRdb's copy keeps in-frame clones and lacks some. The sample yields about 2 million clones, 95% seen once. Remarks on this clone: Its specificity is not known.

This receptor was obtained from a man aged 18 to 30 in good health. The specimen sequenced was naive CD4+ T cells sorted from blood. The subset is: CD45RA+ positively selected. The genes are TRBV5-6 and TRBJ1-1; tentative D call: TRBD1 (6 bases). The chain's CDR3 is CASSYGQFEAFF. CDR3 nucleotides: TGTGCCAGCAGTTACGGACAGTTTGAAGCTTTCTTT.